Listed below are T cell receptor beta chains from one sample, sequenced in a study of response to subunit inactivated influenza vaccine. Via MiXCR, TCRdb re-called the RT-PCR reads, giving one row per CDR3 protein. The sample yields some 520,000 distinct CDR3 sequences, 16% seen once. This specimen was CD4+ T cells sorted from PBMCs, taken roughly 24 months after vaccination. The source of these receptors is a man between 50 and 70 years old who received an inactivated influenza vaccine. Both conserved end residues are part of each CDR3. A D gene is named only where the DNA matches it firmly. Expanded clones are given a class, and other clones once, few, many or no size at all.

>TRBD1|TRBJ2-7|few|TRBV20-1
TGCAGTGCTAGAGATGGCGCAGGGGGCTACGAGCAGTACTTC
CSARDGAGGYEQYF
>TRBD1|TRBJ1-4|NA|TRBV20-1
TGCAGTGCCCAAAATACAGGGGTTGGCGAAAAACTGTTTTTT
CSAQNTGVGEKLFF
>TRBD1|TRBJ2-6|NA|TRBV4-3
TGCGCCAGCAGCCAAGATCCGACAGGGATAAGCTCTGGGGCCAACGTCCTGACTTTC
CASSQDPTGISSGANVLTF
>NA|TRBJ2-6|NA|TRBV5-1
TGCGCCAGCGGCGCTAGCGTCTCTGGGGCCAACGTCCTGACTTTC
CASGASVSGANVLTF
>TRBD1|TRBJ1-1|NA|TRBV3-1
TGTGCCAGCACCCCGGGACAGCCGAACACTGAAGCTTTCTTT
CASTPGQPNTEAFF
>NA|TRBJ2-1|few|TRBV10-3
TGTGCCATCAGTGTTCAGGCAGGGCCGACCTACAATGAGCAGTTCTTC
CAISVQAGPTYNEQFF
>NA|TRBJ2-3|NA|TRBV4-3
TGTGCCAGCAGCTCCGGGCTCTCTGGCGGTGCAGATACGCAGTATTTT
CASSSGLSGGADTQYF
>NA|TRBJ2-5|NA|TRBV15
TGTGCCACCAGCAAAGCTCCTAGCACTCAAGAGACCCAGTACTTC
CATSKAPSTQETQYF
>TRBD1|TRBJ2-5|NA|TRBV20-1
TGCAGTGCTAGAGTGGACAGGGGGTACCAAGAGACCCAGTACTTC
CSARVDRGYQETQYF
>NA|TRBJ2-3|few|TRBV12-3/TRBV12-4
TGTGCCAGCAGTTTAAGGGTCGTAGATACGCAGTATTTT
CASSLRVVDTQYF
>TRBD1|TRBJ2-5|NA|TRBV5-1
TGCGCCAGCAGCTCCGGACAGGGGGCCGGAGGGACCCAGTACTTC
CASSSGQGAGGTQYF
>TRBD1|TRBJ2-3|few|TRBV3-1
TGTGCCAGCAGCCAAGTTTCAGGAACAGGGGGCGCAGATACGCAGTATTTT
CASSQVSGTGGADTQYF
>TRBD2|TRBJ2-1|NA|TRBV7-2
TGTGCCAGCAGCTTGGATAGCGGGGGGCGCTACAATGAGCAGTTCTTC
CASSLDSGGRYNEQFF
>TRBD1|TRBJ2-5|NA|TRBV5-1
TGCGCCAGCAGCTGGGGGACAGGGAGACAAGAGACCCAGTACTTC
CASSWGTGRQETQYF
>NA|TRBJ1-2|many|TRBV4-3
TGCGCCAGCAGCCAAGATGTAGGAGCTAACTATGGCTACACCTTC
CASSQDVGANYGYTF
>NA|TRBJ2-2|few|TRBV7-6
TGTGCCAGCAGCTTAGTTGCGGATACCGGGGAGCTGTTTTTT
CASSLVADTGELFF
>TRBD2|TRBJ2-7|NA|TRBV6-2/TRBV6-3
TGTGCCAGCAGTTACTCAAGCCGGGGGGGCCCCGACGAGCAGTACTTC
CASSYSSRGGPDEQYF
>TRBD1|TRBJ2-1|few|TRBV2
TGTGCCAGCAGTTTTACTCGGACAGGGGGAAATGAGCAGTTCTTC
CASSFTRTGGNEQFF
>NA|TRBJ2-2|NA|TRBV4-3
TGCGCCAGCAGCAAGGGTCGGGCCGCCGGGGAGCTGTTTTTT
CASSKGRAAGELFF
>NA|TRBJ2-2|few|TRBV7-7
TGTGCCAGCAGCCCCGGGTTAGGGGTCCCCGGGGAGCTGTTTTTT
CASSPGLGVPGELFF
>NA|TRBJ1-4|few|TRBV28
TGTGCCAGCAGTCGTACGACTAATGAAAAACTGTTTTTT
CASSRTTNEKLFF
>TRBD2|TRBJ2-7|NA|TRBV27
TGTGCCAGCCGTTTGGGGCCTAGCGGGGGTTCCTACGAGCAGTACTTC
CASRLGPSGGSYEQYF
>NA|TRBJ2-1|medium-sized|TRBV5-6
TGTGCCAGCAGCTTGTGGCGGGGAGACACTTACAATGAGCAGTTCTTC
CASSLWRGDTYNEQFF
>NA|TRBJ2-7|NA|TRBV20-1
TGCAGTGCGGCCGTAAAGTACGAGCAGTACTTC
CSAAVKYEQYF
>NA|TRBJ1-5|NA|TRBV20-1
TGCAGTGCTAGTGTGGGGGGAGGGAGCAATCAGCCCCAGCATTTT
CSASVGGGSNQPQHF
>NA|TRBJ2-4|few|TRBV11-2
TGTGCCAGCCGACCCTTTGGAGGTCATAGAGCCAAAAACATTCAGTACTTC
CASRPFGGHRAKNIQYF
>NA|TRBJ2-5|NA|TRBV5-1
TGCGCCAGCAGCCAATTAAGGTCCGGGGAGACCCAGTACTTC
CASSQLRSGETQYF
>NA|TRBJ2-2|many|TRBV12-3/TRBV12-4
TGTGCCAGCAGTTTATTCGCGGGACGGAACACCGGGGAGCTGTTTTTT
CASSLFAGRNTGELFF
>NA|TRBJ1-6|few|TRBV3-1
TGTGCCAGCGGGATTTCGGGAAATTCACCCCTCCACTTT
CASGISGNSPLHF
>TRBD2|TRBJ2-5|NA|TRBV20-1
TGCAGTGCCAGCGGTGGGCTAGCGGGGGTACAAGAGACCCAGTACTTC
CSASGGLAGVQETQYF
>NA|TRBJ2-6|few|TRBV7-9
TGTGCCAGCAGCTTCTTCACGTCCTCCGGGGCCAACGTCCTGACTTTC
CASSFFTSSGANVLTF
>TRBD1|TRBJ2-3|NA|TRBV7-9
TGTGCCAGCAGCTTATTGGACAGGGCGAGAGATACGCAGTATTTT
CASSLLDRARDTQYF